One sample yielded the 24 T cell receptor beta chains listed below, sequenced in a study of T-cell reconstitution after alpha-beta-depleted transplantation in children. TCRbeta library construction was performed incorporating unique molecular identifiers. TCRdb called the PCR reads again in MiXCR, with one record for every CDR3 protein. Of roughly 500,000 distinct CDR3 sequences in the sample, 30% to 35% were seen once. The sample here was PBMCs from the stem cell graft donor, taken from the stem cell graft. These receptors came from a human donor who donated a stem cell graft to a child with aplastic anemia.

This chain uses TRBV20-1 with TRBJ2-5; a weak D match, TRBD2 (5 bases). Germline values: CDR1 DFQATT, CDR2 SNEGSKA (reference sequence). The CDR3 totals 13 residues. V lost 6 bases, J lost 5 bases, and 16 bases lay in between. CDR3 in DNA: TGCAGTGCAACTGGACTCCTCTCGGAGACCCAGTACTTC. Protein product: CSATGLLSETQYF.

The chain carries TRBV4-3 and TRBJ1-2; 8 bases match TRBD1. V trimming: 4 bases; J trimming: 4 bases; junction bases outside the gene matches: 11. Germline V lookup: CDR1 LGHNA, CDR2 YSLEER. The CDR3 loop spans 16 amino acids. The CDR3 region has the DNA TGCGCCAGCAGCCCCGGACAGGGAACAGCCTCCTATGGCTACACCTTC. Translation gives CASSPGQGTASYGYTF.

V and J are TRBV18 and TRBJ1-1, with D hard to call. V was trimmed by 6 bases and J by 1 base, leaving 12 bases between them. Germline V gives CDR1 KGHSH, CDR2 LQKENI. The CDR3 has 14 residues. This CDR3 reads CASSSRPQNTEAFF. In nucleotides, the CDR3 is TGTGCCAGCTCCTCACGGCCACAGAACACTGAAGCTTTCTTT.

V usage is TRBV20-1 and J usage is TRBJ1-5; TRBD1 is a possible D gene (6 bases). CDR3 size: 15 residues. Trimming removed 0 bases at V and 4 bases at J, with 13 bases between. The germline gives CDR1 DFQATT, CDR2 SNEGSKA (reference sequence). CDR3 nucleotides: TGCAGTGCTAGAGATTCGGGACAAGGGAATCAGCCCCAGCATTTT. This translates into CSARDSGQGNQPQHF.

The rearrangement joins TRBV18 to TRBJ2-1; D is undetermined. Trimming took 8 bases from V and 6 from J, leaving 11 bases between them. Germline V lookup: CDR1 KGHSH, CDR2 LQKENI. CDR3 length equals 12 residues. The CDR3 DNA follows: TGTGCCAGCGCAGAAGACACCAATGAGCAGTTCTTC. It translates to CASAEDTNEQFF.

V usage is TRBV7-3 and J usage is TRBJ2-3, with D perhaps matching TRBD1 (5 bases). The V end was cut by 4 bases, the J end by 9 bases, with 17 bases between. The CDR3 runs to 14 residues. CDR1 and CDR2 from the germline V gene are SGHTA and FQGTGA. The CDR3 spells CASSSDRFDTTQYF. The CDR3 region has the DNA TGTGCCAGCAGCTCCGACAGATTCGATACCACGCAGTATTTT.

This chain links TRBV5-4 with TRBJ2-2; no clear D. Germline V gene data show CDR1 as SGHNT and CDR2 as YYREEE (reference sequence). V lost 0 bases to trimming and J lost 1 base, with 10 bases between them. CDR3 size: 16 residues. CDR3 sequence (DNA): TGTGCCAGCAGCTTGGCTCTTGGGAAGAACACCGGGGAGCTGTTTTTT. It yields the protein CASSLALGKNTGELFF.

In this sample, this clonotype turned up a few times. The chain has TRBV9 and TRBJ2-1, with 8 bases fitting TRBD1. V lost 4 bases and J lost 3; bases outside the gene matches: 9. Germline assignment: CDR1 SGDLS and CDR2 YYNGEE. The CDR3 sequence is 16 residues long. Here the CDR3 DNA reads TGTGCCAGCAGCCCCAGGACAGGGTCAAGCTACAATGAGCAGTTCTTC. It yields the protein CASSPRTGSSYNEQFF.

This chain uses TRBV5-1 with TRBJ2-5; 8 positions agree with TRBD2. With V trimmed by 0 bases and J by 10 bases, 17 bases remained unmatched. The CDR3 totals 17 residues. From germline, CDR1 is SGHRS and CDR2 YFSETQ. The CDR3 DNA sequence: TGCGCCAGCAGCTTGGAGGCTAGACCGGAGGTCGCGGGGGGCCAGTACTTC. Translated, it gives CASSLEARPEVAGGQYF.

This clonotype was found a few times. The chain is built from TRBV12-5 and TRBJ2-7; D may be TRBD1 or TRBD2 (5 bases each). Deletions cut 1 base from V and 0 bases from J, with 7 bases between. Germline-derived CDR1 and CDR2 are LGHNT and FRNRAP. The CDR3 sequence is 14 residues long. Here the CDR3 reads CASGLGGPSYEQYF. The CDR3 DNA follows: TGTGCTAGTGGTTTGGGGGGACCCTCCTACGAGCAGTACTTC.

This clonotype was counted only a few times. The rearrangement uses TRBV12-3 or TRBV12-4 and TRBJ2-3; D is ambiguous. The V end lost 3 bases, the J end lost 1 base, and 8 bases lay between the germline ends. The CDR3 spans 14 residues. This CDR3 is CASSLGHRTDTQYF. In nucleotides, the CDR3 is TGTGCCAGCAGTTTGGGCCACCGCACAGATACGCAGTATTTT.

This chain uses TRBV7-3 with TRBJ2-7; D possibly uses TRBD1 or TRBD2 (5 bases each). The CDR3 has 14 residues. The germline V gene has CDR1 SGHTA and CDR2 FQGTGA. V lost 6 bases to trimming and J lost 2 bases, with 14 bases between them. For the CDR3, the DNA is TGTGCCAGCAGTCTTGACAGCGGCCCCTACGAGCAGTACTTC. It translates to CASSLDSGPYEQYF. Variable domain in full (rest from reference TRBV7-3 and TRBJ2-7): GAGVSQTPSNKVTEKGKYVELRCDPISGHTALYWYRQSLGQGPEFLIYFQGTGAADDSGLPNDRFFAVRPEGSVSTLKIQRTERGDSAVYLCASSLDSGPYEQYFGPGTRLTVT.

This clonotype was observed a handful of times. The chain employs TRBV13 and TRBJ2-2, with TRBD2 as a possible D gene (5 bases). In germline, CDR1 is PRHDT, CDR2 FYEKMQ (reference sequence). Deletions cut 1 base from V and 0 bases from J, with 9 bases between. The CDR3 covers 16 residues. In nucleotides, the CDR3 is TGTGCCAGCAGCTTAGCGGGGAGCCCGAACACCGGGGAGCTGTTTTTT. Translating it yields CASSLAGSPNTGELFF.

In its sample, this clonotype was seen a few times. This chain links TRBV27 with TRBJ2-1; D is possibly TRBD2 (5 bases). With 3 bases removed from V and 6 bases from J, the gap between germline ends came to 21 bases. Germline lookup yields CDR1 MNHEY and CDR2 SMNVEV (reference sequence). The CDR3 has 17 amino acids. CDR3 loop: CASSFGVRELGFNEQFF. CDR3 sequence (DNA): TGTGCCAGCAGTTTCGGTGTACGGGAACTTGGTTTCAATGAGCAGTTCTTC.

This clonotype was counted only a few times. V and J are TRBV12-3 or TRBV12-4 and TRBJ1-3; D gene ambiguous. This CDR3 is built from 12 residues. Trimming removed 4 bases from V and 4 bases from J, with 5 bases in between. The CDR3 reads CASSSGGNTIYF. The CDR3 DNA reads as TGTGCCAGCAGTTCCGGAGGAAACACCATATATTTT.

This clonotype came up a few times. The CDR3 DNA reads as TGTGCCAGCAGTTTAGCGGGACTAGCCTATGAGCAGTTCTTC. Its protein product is CASSLAGLAYEQFF. The chain joins TRBV12-3 or TRBV12-4 to TRBJ2-1; 9 nucleotides agree with TRBD2. J was trimmed by 8 bases and V by 0 bases; bases with no gene match: 2. The CDR3 is made up of 14 amino acids.

J is TRBJ2-5 and V is TRBV10-3; 7 bases fit TRBD2. V gave up 6 bases and J gave up 7 bases; unmatched junction bases: 17. Germline V gene lookup returns CDR1 ENHRY and CDR2 SYGVKD. The CDR3 length is 16 residues. The CDR3 here is CAISAQEAGRPGTQYF. CDR3 DNA sequence: TGTGCCATCAGCGCCCAGGAAGCGGGACGACCGGGGACCCAGTACTTC.

The chain uses TRBV20-1 and TRBJ1-5; TRBD1 agrees at 10 bases. V lost 1 base and J lost 7; bases outside the gene matches: 4. Germline lookup yields CDR1 DFQATT and CDR2 SNEGSKA (reference sequence). The CDR3 extends over 14 amino acids. The DNA of the CDR3 is TGCAGTGCTAGAGTGGACAGGGGGGAACAGCCCCAGCATTTT. Its translation: CSARVDRGEQPQHF.

This clonotype turned up a few times. This rearrangement joins TRBV5-1 to TRBJ2-3; 12 bases fit TRBD2. Germline CDR1 SGHRS, CDR2 YFSETQ. V was pared by 2 bases and J by 4 bases, with 11 bases of the junction left unmatched. The CDR3 consists of 18 residues. The CDR3 loop is CASSFSLAGGPRADTQYF. As DNA, the CDR3 is TGCGCCAGCAGCTTCAGTCTAGCGGGAGGGCCCAGAGCAGATACGCAGTATTTT.

This clonotype turned up a few times. The V gene is TRBV29-1, the J gene TRBJ2-5; TRBD2 might be the D (5 bases). The germline V gene encodes CDR1 SQVTM and CDR2 ANQGSEA. V shed 8 bases and J shed 4 bases, with 11 bases lying between them. CDR3 length: 11 amino acids. The CDR3 loop reads CSSRRGETQYF. CDR3 coding DNA: TGCAGCTCGCGACGGGGAGAGACCCAGTACTTC.

V is TRBV20-1 and J is TRBJ2-2; D remains ambiguous. Germline assignment: CDR1 DFQATT and CDR2 SNEGSKA (reference sequence). The CDR3 has 12 residues. Deletions cut 5 bases from V and 4 bases from J, with 8 bases between. For the CDR3, the DNA is TGCAGTGCTGAAGGTCTCACCGGGGAGCTGTTTTTT. This gives the protein CSAEGLTGELFF.

The chain employs TRBV7-9 and TRBJ1-2; no reliable D call. The V end lost 5 bases, the J end lost 3 bases, and 10 bases lay between the germline ends. Germline CDR1 SEHNR, CDR2 FQNEAQ (reference sequence). The length of the CDR3 is 13 residues. In nucleotides, the CDR3 is TGTGCCAGCAGCCTGCGGCCGGACTATGGCTACACCTTC. Translating it yields CASSLRPDYGYTF.

This clonotype has only one observation. The V gene is TRBV7-9, the J gene TRBJ2-1; D may be TRBD1 (6 bases). V dropped 5 bases and J dropped 15 bases, with 17 bases sitting between them. The CDR3 spans 12 residues. Per the germline V gene, CDR1 is SEHNR and CDR2 is FQNEAQ (reference sequence). The CDR3, as DNA: TGTGCCAGCAGCGGCTCCCGGGACATTTCGTTCTTC. Protein: CASSGSRDISFF.

This clonotype was seen a few times. This sequence joins TRBV27 and TRBJ1-5; TRBD1 might be the D (5 bases). The CDR3 runs to 14 residues. Germline loops: CDR1 MNHEY, CDR2 SMNVEV (reference sequence). V lost 3 bases to trimming and J lost 7 bases, with 13 bases between them. For the CDR3, the DNA is TGTGCCAGCAGTTTGAATCCGGGGGTCCAGCCCCAGCATTTT. Amino acid sequence: CASSLNPGVQPQHF.